This entry lists 30 T cell receptor beta chains sequenced from one sample in a study of regulatory T cells. The PCR used 52 TRBV and 13 TRBJ primers. Some clones are missing from TCRdb's copy, which holds only in-frame ones; the method was immunoSEQ multiplex PCR. The sample shows tens of thousands of clones, approximately 93% of them seen only once. Sample: CD8+ T cells sorted from blood. The receptors come from a child younger than 10 with CD3G deficiency.

On this clone: Mismatch with germline at one junction end may stem from a read error. This sample also contains other DNA sequences that code for the same CDR3. The J gene is TRBJ2-1, the V gene TRBV4-1, with D hard to call. The germline V gene encodes CDR1 MGHRA and CDR2 YSYEKL. This CDR3 is 17 amino acids long. The CDR3 nucleotides read TGCGCCAGCAGCCTAGAACCAGCTCCCAGCTCCTATAATGAGCAGTTCTTC. Its protein is CASSLEPAPSSYNEQFF.

This chain links TRBV6-1 with TRBJ1-1, with D possibly being TRBD1 (5 bases). CDR3 length equals 13 residues. Germline V lookup: CDR1 MNHNS, CDR2 SASEGT. V shed 1 base and J shed 5 bases, with 8 bases lying between them. The CDR3 DNA reads TGTGCCAGCAGTGAAGACAGGTCAACTGAAGCTTTCTTT. Protein: CASSEDRSTEAFF.

The chain is built from TRBV6-4 and TRBJ2-1; D ambiguous. This CDR3 region has 17 residues. The V gene's germline CDR1 is MRHNA and CDR2 SNTAGT. The V and J ends lost 0 bases and 1 base respectively, with 13 bases between them. CDR3 coding DNA: TGTGCCAGCAGTGACTCAGGGAAAACACCATCCTACAATGAGCAGTTCTTC. Translated: CASSDSGKTPSYNEQFF.

This clone has only one observation. The V gene is TRBV6-1, the J gene TRBJ2-5; 7 nucleotides align to TRBD1. The DNA end is a closer match to TRBJ2-7, so the J assignment may be wrong. The CDR3 covers 15 residues. Germline assignment: CDR1 MNHNS and CDR2 SASEGT. CDR3 amino acids: CASRGRDSSSYEQYF. As DNA, the CDR3 is TGTGCCAGCAGGGGCCGGGACAGTTCCTCCTACGAGCAGTACTTC.

This chain joins TRBV11-1 and TRBJ2-7; D gene uncertain. This CDR3 region has 14 residues. From germline, CDR1 is SGHAT and CDR2 FQDESV (reference sequence). The V end lost 3 bases, the J end lost 7 bases, and 16 bases lay between the germline ends. This chain's CDR3 is CASSLAPSDTEQYF. CDR3 coding DNA: TGTGCCAGCAGCTTGGCACCTTCTGACACGGAGCAGTACTTC.

Notes on this clone: In the same sample, other DNA sequences code for this CDR3. This rearrangement joins TRBV28 to TRBJ1-1; no definite D call. CDR1 is MDHEN and CDR2 is SYDVKM in the germline V gene. V lost 3 bases and J lost 0, with 8 bases in between. The CDR3 is 14 residues long. CDR3 amino acids: CASSFTGLNTEAFF. Here the CDR3 DNA reads TGTGCCAGCAGTTTTACGGGATTGAACACTGAAGCTTTCTTT.

The CDR3, as DNA: TGCGCCAGCAGCTTTACCGGGACAGATGGCTACACCTTC. This gives the protein CASSFTGTDGYTF. The chain uses TRBV5-1 and TRBJ1-2; the match to TRBD1 covers 7 bases. The CDR3 consists of 13 residues. J lost 6 bases, V lost 2 bases, and 4 bases had no gene match. The germline V gene has CDR1 SGHRS and CDR2 YFSETQ.

This clone has more than one count but fewer than ten. The V call is TRBV6-1, the J call TRBJ1-2; 9 bases map to TRBD1. V trimming: 3 bases; J trimming: 8 bases; junction bases outside the gene matches: 7. This CDR3 is built from 14 residues. Per germline, CDR1 MNHNS and CDR2 SASEGT. CDR3 nucleotide sequence: TGTGCCAGCAGTGAGACCGGGACAGGGCAAGGCTACACCTTC. It is translated as CASSETGTGQGYTF.

The chain has TRBV7-8 and TRBJ2-7; D uncertain. Deletions cut 0 bases from V and 1 base from J, with 7 bases between. Germline V lookup: CDR1 SGHVS, CDR2 FQNEAQ. The CDR3 extends over 14 amino acids. CDR3 residues: CASSLAGSSYEQYF. Here the CDR3 DNA reads TGTGCCAGCAGCTTAGCCGGGTCTTCCTACGAGCAGTACTTC.

This clone is large (0.1 to 1%) by share. The chain recombines TRBV6-1 with TRBJ1-2; D is ambiguous. The CDR3 runs to 12 residues. Germline loops: CDR1 MNHNS, CDR2 SASEGT. The V end was cut by 1 base, the J end by 8 bases, with 8 bases between. CDR3 residues: CASSEGPKGYTF. CDR3 nucleotide sequence: TGTGCCAGCAGTGAAGGGCCGAAAGGCTACACCTTC.

The chain links TRBV21-1 to TRBJ2-7; the table assigns TRBD1, which was not confirmed against the DNA. TRBV21-1 is classified as a pseudogene. The CDR3 is made up of 15 amino acids. The CDR3 DNA is TGTGCCAGCAGCAAATGGCAGTGGCAAGCCTACGAGCAGTACTTC. Translated: CASSKWQWQAYEQYF.

The J gene is TRBJ2-7, the V gene TRBV6-1; TRBD2 matches 12 bases. The germline gives CDR1 MNHNS, CDR2 SASEGT. The CDR3 runs to 14 residues. V shed 4 bases, J shed 6 bases, and the junction held 4 bases outside the gene matches. The CDR3 region has the DNA TGTGCCAGCAGTGGACTAGCGGGAGTGGGCGAGCAGTACTTC. Its translation: CASSGLAGVGEQYF.

V and J are TRBV28 and TRBJ2-3; 10 bases match TRBD1. CDR3 length: 15 amino acids. The germline gives CDR1 MDHEN, CDR2 SYDVKM. With 6 bases clipped from V and 4 bases from J, the junction kept 7 bases outside the gene matches. Here the CDR3 reads CASSSGQGVADTQYF. In nucleotides, the CDR3 is TGTGCCAGCAGCTCTGGACAGGGGGTGGCAGATACGCAGTATTTT.

V usage is TRBV28 and J usage is TRBJ1-1; TRBD1 matches at 9 bases. The length of the CDR3 is 14 residues. The germline V gene encodes CDR1 MDHEN and CDR2 SYDVKM. Trimming at V came to 2 bases and at J to 5 bases, leaving 3 bases not matched to a gene. The chain's CDR3 is CASSLGTGRTEAFF. The CDR3 region has the DNA TGTGCCAGCAGTTTAGGGACAGGGAGGACTGAAGCTTTCTTT.

J is TRBJ2-1 and V is TRBV19, with 7 bases that match TRBD2. V shed 5 bases, J shed 7 bases, and the junction held 5 bases outside the gene matches. The CDR3 consists of 13 residues. From germline, CDR1 is LNHDA and CDR2 SQIVND (reference sequence). The CDR3 DNA reads TGTGCCAGTAGTGCGACTAGCAAGAATGAGCAGTTCTTC. It specifies CASSATSKNEQFF.

The V call is TRBV28, the J call TRBJ2-2; 9 nucleotides agree with TRBD1. In germline, CDR1 is MDHEN, CDR2 SYDVKM. V lost 6 bases and J lost 5; bases outside the gene matches: 7. The CDR3 sequence is 15 residues long. DNA for the CDR3: TGTGCCAGCAGCCCGGGACAGGGATCAACCGGGGAGCTGTTTTTT. It is translated as CASSPGQGSTGELFF.

The chain recombines TRBV5-1 with TRBJ2-7, with D tentatively TRBD1 or TRBD2 (5 bases each). The CDR3 spans 14 residues. Germline values: CDR1 SGHRS, CDR2 YFSETQ. Trimming took off 0 bases at V and 2 bases at J, with 9 bases between the two ends. CDR3 nucleotides: TGCGCCAGCAGCTTGGTGGGACCGGCCTACGAGCAGTACTTC. This codes for CASSLVGPAYEQYF.

The chain has TRBV19 and TRBJ2-2; no definite D call. CDR3 length equals 15 residues. Germline CDR1 reads LNHDA; CDR2 reads SQIVND (reference sequence). Trimming removed 3 bases from V and 0 bases from J, with 8 bases in between. Written as DNA, the CDR3 is TGTGCCAGTAGTATCACTCTCGCGAACACCGGGGAGCTGTTTTTT. This sequence encodes CASSITLANTGELFF.

The rearrangement uses TRBV28 and TRBJ1-5, with 12 bases matching TRBD1. The CDR3 runs to 15 residues. J was trimmed by 7 bases and V by 6 bases; bases with no gene match: 7. CDR1 MDHEN and CDR2 SYDVKM come from the germline V gene. The CDR3 nucleotides are TGTGCCAGCAGCTACGGGGGGACAGGGGGCCAGCCCCAGCATTTT. Its translation: CASSYGGTGGQPQHF. Using reference TRBV28 and TRBJ1-5 for the parts outside the CDR3, the full variable domain is DVKVTQSSRYLVKRTGEKVFLECVQDMDHENMFWYRQDPGLGLRLIYFSYDVKMKEKGDIPEGYSVSREKKERFSLILESASTNQTSMYLCASSYGGTGGQPQHFGDGTRLSIL.

This clone appeared a single time. The gene calls are TRBV7-7 and TRBJ2-6, with no clear D. Trimming took 5 bases from V and 5 from J, leaving 19 bases between them. The CDR3 contains 17 residues. Germline V gene data show CDR1 as SSHAT and CDR2 as FNYEAQ (reference sequence). The CDR3 region has the DNA TGTGCCAGCAGCATTCTTACGCCACAAAGTCGGGCCAACGTCCTGACTTTC. Translating gives CASSILTPQSRANVLTF. Drawing the rest from reference TRBV7-7 and TRBJ2-6, the complete variable domain is GAGVSQSPRYKVTKRGQDVTLRCDPISSHATLYWYQQALGQGPEFLTYFNYEAQPDKSGLPSDRFSAERPEGSISTLTIQRTEQRDSAMYRCASSILTPQSRANVLTFGAGSRLTVL.

J is TRBJ2-7 and V is TRBV10-1; D uncertain. The CDR3 runs 17 residues. The ends were cut back, 0 bases at V and 4 bases at J, with 19 bases in the middle. Per the germline V gene, CDR1 is WNHNN and CDR2 is SYGVQD (reference sequence). CDR3 in DNA: TGCGCCAGCAGTGAGTCTTCAGAACTGAGAGAGATTTACGAGCAGTACTTC. It encodes CASSESSELREIYEQYF.

The chain has TRBV5-1 and TRBJ2-1; 7 bases are shared with TRBD2. The germline CDR1 and CDR2 sequences are SGHRS and YFSETQ. With 3 bases clipped from V and 4 bases from J, the junction kept 7 bases outside the gene matches. This CDR3 has 15 residues. CDR3 region: CASSWASGVYNEQFF. The CDR3 DNA follows: TGCGCCAGCAGCTGGGCTAGCGGAGTTTACAATGAGCAGTTCTTC.

V usage is TRBV14 and J usage is TRBJ2-5; a weak D match, TRBD2 (6 bases). Gene TRBJ2-7 matches the end of the DNA better, so the J call may be wrong. This CDR3 comprises 13 residues. Germline CDR1 reads SGHDN; CDR2 reads FVKESK. CDR3 in DNA: TGTGCCAGCAGCCAGAGCGTCGGGAGCGAGCAGTACTTC. Protein: CASSQSVGSEQYF.

The chain is built from TRBV11-2 and TRBJ2-7; D is tentatively TRBD1 or TRBD2 (6 bases each). CDR1 SGHAT and CDR2 FQNNGV come from the germline V gene. Deletions cut 4 bases from V and 0 bases from J, with 16 bases between. This CDR3 spans 16 amino acids. In DNA form, the CDR3 reads TGTGCCAGCAGCTCCTTTGGCGGGACACGCTCCTACGAGCAGTACTTC. This encodes CASSSFGGTRSYEQYF.

J is TRBJ2-3 and V is TRBV28; 13 positions agree with TRBD2. This CDR3 contains 16 residues. Unmatched junction bases numbered 7, after V lost 5 bases and J lost 5 bases. Per the germline V gene, CDR1 is MDHEN and CDR2 is SYDVKM. CDR3 sequence: CASSAGTSGIEDTQYF. Written as DNA, the CDR3 is TGTGCCAGCAGTGCCGGGACTAGCGGGATCGAAGATACGCAGTATTTT. The full variable domain, its missing parts supplied by reference TRBV28 and TRBJ2-3, is DVKVTQSSRYLVKRTGEKVFLECVQDMDHENMFWYRQDPGLGLRLIYFSYDVKMKEKGDIPEGYSVSREKKERFSLILESASTNQTSMYLCASSAGTSGIEDTQYFGPGTRLTVL.

As to this clone: Other DNA sequences in the sample encode the same CDR3. This chain links TRBV19 with TRBJ2-2, with 10 bases aligning to TRBD2. This CDR3 contains 15 residues. The V gene end was trimmed by 3 bases and the J gene end by 6 bases; junction bases not matched to a gene: 4. Germline V gene lookup returns CDR1 LNHDA and CDR2 SQIVND (reference sequence). The CDR3 sequence is CASSISSGRPGELFF. The CDR3 nucleotides are TGTGCCAGTAGTATCTCTAGCGGGAGACCCGGGGAGCTGTTTTTT.

The rearrangement uses TRBV10-3 and TRBJ2-7; weak D call: TRBD2 (7 bases). V was clipped by 3 bases and J by 6 bases, with 9 bases between them. This CDR3 is 12 amino acids long. Germline CDR1 reads ENHRY; CDR2 reads SYGVKD. The CDR3 reads CAISEGGGEQYF. The CDR3 bases are TGTGCCATCAGTGAAGGGGGGGGCGAGCAGTACTTC.

The gene calls are TRBV28 and TRBJ2-1, with 8 bases that match TRBD1. Germline V gene sequence: CDR1 MDHEN, CDR2 SYDVKM. The trim removed 2 bases at V and 7 bases at J, leaving 4 bases unmatched. CDR3 length equals 14 residues. The CDR3 spells CASSLDRGRNEQFF. In DNA, the CDR3 is TGTGCCAGCAGTTTAGACAGGGGACGAAATGAGCAGTTCTTC.

The CDR3 region has the DNA TGCGCCAGCAGTGAAAACCGGGGTAGAAATCTTGATACGCAGTATTTT. Its translation: CASSENRGRNLDTQYF. V and J are TRBV10-2 and TRBJ2-3, with a possible D match to TRBD2 (5 bases). The CDR3 extends over 16 amino acids. Germline V lookup: CDR1 WSHSY, CDR2 SAAADI. V shed 3 bases and J shed 6 bases, with 19 bases lying between them.

This clone was detected only once. This chain joins TRBV18 and TRBJ2-3; D unresolved. The CDR3 has 12 amino acids. Trimming cost V 4 bases and J 4 bases, with 6 bases left between them. The germline gives CDR1 KGHSH, CDR2 LQKENI. For the CDR3, the DNA is TGTGCCAGCTCACTCCGGGCAGATACGCAGTATTTT. It translates to CASSLRADTQYF. The full variable domain, with the rest looked up from reference TRBV18 and TRBJ2-3, is NAGVMQNPRHLVRRRGQEARLRCSPMKGHSHVYWYRQLPEEGLKFMVYLQKENIIDESGMPKERFSAEFPKEGPSILRIQQVVRGDSAAYFCASSLRADTQYFGPGTRLTVL.